This TCR beta chain was sequenced during a study of T cell changes during pregnancy in multiple sclerosis. Per the germline V gene, CDR1 is MNHNY and CDR2 is SVGAGI (reference sequence). Trimming pared 5 bases from V and 2 bases from J, leaving 10 bases between. The CDR3 length is 13 residues. Turning to this clone: The sample holds other DNA sequences that translate to the same CDR3.

Sequenced by immunoSEQ multiplex PCR; TCRdb stores in-frame clones only, minus some. This table holds 95,000 to 100,000 clones, approximately 92% found once. The TCR comes from a female donor with multiple sclerosis, enrolled in a pregnancy study. This sequence joins TRBV6-6 and TRBJ2-7, with a tentative D call TRBD1 (5 bases). The input for sequencing was peripheral blood, taken in the second trimester of pregnancy. The CDR3 reads CASSQGRTYEQYF. The CDR3 region has the DNA TGTGCCAGCAGTCAGGGTCGCACCTACGAGCAGTACTTC.